This T cell receptor (beta chain) appears in the sequencing data of a study of CD8 T cells in cerebrospinal fluid in Alzheimer's disease. Study-level points and caveats: Alzheimer's patients were not enriched for EBV-specific clones, which were not the most expanded.

TCRdb re-called the 10x single-cell sequencing reads, yielding one record per CDR3 amino acid sequence without DNA. The table lists roughly 1,500 distinct CDR3 sequences. Biomarkers including neurofilament, amyloid-beta and tau confirmed neurodegeneration in the patients. Germline CDR1 and CDR2: DFQATT and SNEGSKA (reference sequence). This CDR3 is built from 15 residues. This clonotype is called medium-sized (0.01 to 0.1%) based on its frequency. Its antigen is not known. The sample taken for sequencing was cerebrospinal fluid. This clonotype was obtained from a human donor with Alzheimer's disease. The chain carries TRBV20-1 and TRBJ1-2; with no DNA, the TCRdb D assignment of TRBD1 cannot be verified. CDR3 in amino acids: CSARDLGRGNYGYTF.